Below, 13 T cell receptor beta chains from the same sample are listed, as sequenced in a study of blood T cell repertoires in COVID-19. Here immunoSEQ multiplex PCR was the method, and the copy in TCRdb shows in-frame clones only, minus some. Here the sample spans some 250,000 clones, roughly 86% being singletons. The sample consisted of peripheral blood. The receptor source for this set is a woman aged 60-75 years with COVID-19, enrolled during active disease.

V is TRBV5-4 and J is TRBJ1-6, with a possible D match to TRBD1 (5 bases). The V gene's germline CDR1 is SGHNT and CDR2 YYREEE (reference sequence). This CDR3 spans 14 amino acids. The V gene lost 4 bases and the J gene lost 6 bases, with 11 bases spanning the gap. For the CDR3, the DNA is TGTGCCAGCAGCCCAGACAGAGCTAATTCACCCCTCCACTTT. Its translation is CASSPDRANSPLHF.

The chain carries TRBV6-6 and TRBJ1-1; D gene ambiguous. The CDR3 is 16 residues long. The ends were cut back, 8 bases at V and 0 bases at J, with 19 bases in the middle. Germline CDR1 is MNHNY and CDR2 is SVGAGI (reference sequence). The CDR3 DNA follows: TGTGCCAGCGTGGGAGTGATTACTCCCATGAACACTGAAGCTTTCTTT. Translated, it gives CASVGVITPMNTEAFF.

The rearrangement joins TRBV3-1 (or the pseudogene TRBV3-2) to TRBJ1-5; D is perhaps TRBD1 (5 bases). CDR1 LGHDT and CDR2 YNNKEL come from the germline V gene (reference sequence). V lost 1 base and J 5 bases, leaving 12 bases between the germline ends. The CDR3 runs 15 residues. CDR3 region: CASSQGGGLYQPQHF. CDR3 DNA: TGTGCCAGCAGCCAAGGGGGGGGACTCTATCAGCCCCAGCATTTT.

The CDR3 DNA is TGTGCCAGCAGCTTCGGAGCCTATGGCTACACCTTC. Its translation is CASSFGAYGYTF. The chain uses TRBV11-2 and TRBJ1-2; D gene uncertain. There are 12 residues in the CDR3. Germline V gene data show CDR1 as SGHAT and CDR2 as FQNNGV. V was shortened by 3 bases and J by 4 bases, with 6 bases between the two germline ends.

The chain recombines TRBV7-9 with TRBJ2-7; weak D call: TRBD1 (5 bases). CDR3 length: 14 residues. Trimming removed 5 bases from V and 3 bases from J, with 14 bases in between. The germline V gene has CDR1 SEHNR and CDR2 FQNEAQ (reference sequence). The CDR3 region has the DNA TGTGCCAGCAGCCCATCCCAGGGCGACTACGAGCAGTACTTC. Encoded protein: CASSPSQGDYEQYF.

The chain has TRBV27 and TRBJ2-3; 12 positions match TRBD1. The CDR3 is 18 amino acids. The junction had 15 bases not matched to a gene; V was cut back by 5 bases and J by 6 bases. Germline CDR1 is MNHEY and CDR2 is SMNVEV (reference sequence). Written as DNA, the CDR3 is TGTGCCAGCAGTCGCTGGGACAGGGGGCGCGGGGGTGAGGATACGCAGTATTTT. Its protein product is CASSRWDRGRGGEDTQYF.

This chain joins TRBV7-2 and TRBJ1-5; 11 bases line up with TRBD1. Trimming cost V 3 bases and J 4 bases; bases outside gene matches: 2. The CDR3 has 15 amino acids. In germline, CDR1 is SGHTA, CDR2 FQGNSA. As DNA, the CDR3 is TGTGCCAGCAGCTTGGACAGGGGGCCGAATCAGCCCCAGCATTTT. As protein: CASSLDRGPNQPQHF.

This chain uses TRBV30 with TRBJ1-3; D might be TRBD1 (5 bases). The CDR3 loop spans 15 amino acids. CDR1 is GTSNPN and CDR2 is SVGIG in the germline V gene (reference sequence). The V end lost 4 bases, the J end lost 2 bases, and 15 bases lay between the germline ends. The CDR3 DNA follows: TGTGCCTGGACCCTGCGCGGGGGAGCTGGAAACACCATATATTTT. Its protein is CAWTLRGGAGNTIYF.

The rearrangement links TRBV29-1 to TRBJ2-5; TRBD2 is a possible D gene (6 bases). The CDR3 spans 11 residues. Trimming removed 6 bases at V and 5 bases at J, with 10 bases between. Per the germline V gene, CDR1 is SQVTM and CDR2 is ANQGSEA. The CDR3, as DNA: TGCAGCGTGGGACTCCGGGAGACCCAGTACTTC. Protein sequence: CSVGLRETQYF.

The V and J genes are TRBV29-1 and TRBJ2-1, with D possibly matching TRBD2 (5 bases). The germline gives CDR1 SQVTM, CDR2 ANQGSEA. The CDR3 is made up of 16 amino acids. The V end was cut by 6 bases, the J end by 0 bases, with 18 bases between. The CDR3 sequence: CSVPGGGAFSYNEQFF. The DNA of the CDR3 is TGCAGCGTACCTGGCGGAGGCGCCTTCTCCTACAATGAGCAGTTCTTC.

The J gene is TRBJ2-7, the V gene TRBV29-1; 12 bases are shared with TRBD2. Looked up from germline, CDR1 is SQVTM and CDR2 is ANQGSEA. The CDR3 contains 14 residues. J lost 7 bases, V lost 6 bases, and 10 bases had no gene match. The CDR3 here is CSVGASGRAGEQYF. CDR3 coding DNA: TGCAGCGTGGGGGCTAGCGGGAGGGCCGGTGAGCAGTACTTC.

The rearrangement uses TRBV4-3 and TRBJ2-4, with D tentatively TRBD2 (6 bases). The length of the CDR3 is 17 residues. Germline CDR1 LGHNA, CDR2 YSLEER. Trimming stripped 1 base from V and 8 bases from J, with 21 bases between. CDR3 nucleotide sequence: TGCGCCAGCAGCCAAGGAAGGCCCGGGAGCCCCACAGACATTCAGTACTTC. This codes for CASSQGRPGSPTDIQYF.

This clone was observed a handful of times. CDR3 in amino acids: CASSEDRISGANVLTF. CDR3 DNA: TGTGCCAGCAGTGAAGACAGGATCTCTGGGGCCAACGTCCTGACTTTC. The V call is TRBV2, the J call TRBJ2-6, with D maybe TRBD1 (5 bases). V was trimmed by 1 base and J by 0 bases, leaving 7 bases between them. Germline lookup yields CDR1 SNHLY and CDR2 FYNNEI. This CDR3 comprises 16 residues.